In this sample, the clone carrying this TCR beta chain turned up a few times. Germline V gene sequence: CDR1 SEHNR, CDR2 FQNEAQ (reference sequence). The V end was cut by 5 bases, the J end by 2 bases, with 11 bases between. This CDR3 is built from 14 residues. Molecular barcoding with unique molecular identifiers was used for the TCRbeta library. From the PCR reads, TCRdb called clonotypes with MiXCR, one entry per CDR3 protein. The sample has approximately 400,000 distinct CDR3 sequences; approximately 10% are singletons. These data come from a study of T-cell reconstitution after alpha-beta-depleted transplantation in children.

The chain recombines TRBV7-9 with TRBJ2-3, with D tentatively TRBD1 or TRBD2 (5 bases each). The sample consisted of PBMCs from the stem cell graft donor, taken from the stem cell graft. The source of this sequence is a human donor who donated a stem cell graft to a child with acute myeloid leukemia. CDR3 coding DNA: TGTGCCAGCAGCCCCGGGACCTACACAGATACGCAGTATTTT. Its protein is CASSPGTYTDTQYF.